One sample yielded the 27 T cell receptor beta chains listed below, sequenced in a study of post-analysis software for immune sequencing data. Study-level results: Relative to controls, patients had about 5 TRBV segments at higher frequency, with TRBV5-6, TRBV5-1 and TRBV20-1 among these.

For these receptors, no antigen is known. Each TCR beta cDNA library carried unique molecular identifiers. TCRdb recomputed calls from the PCR reads with MiXCR, one row per CDR3 protein. Of approximately 630,000 distinct CDR3 sequences in the sample, 55% to 60% were seen once. Specimen: blood. These receptors all come from a girl aged 2 to 9 with multiple sclerosis.

In this sample, this clonotype turned up a few times. An end of the junction differs from the germline gene, which may be a read error. CDR3 in DNA: TGCGCTAGCAGCTTGGGGCAGGGGAGGCTCAATGAGCAGTTCTTC. It yields the protein CASSLGQGRLNEQFF. This rearrangement joins TRBV5-1 to TRBJ2-1; D is tentatively TRBD1 or TRBD2 (6 bases each). Germline V gene sequence: CDR1 SGHRS, CDR2 YFSETQ. This CDR3 comprises 15 residues.

This chain links TRBV5-1 with TRBJ2-4, with 7 bases identical to TRBD2. V shed 2 bases, J shed 3 bases, and the junction held 2 bases outside the gene matches. The CDR3 is 14 amino acids. Germline-derived CDR1 and CDR2 are SGHRS and YFSETQ. DNA for the CDR3: TGCGCCAGCAGCTTTCCGGGGGGCAAAAACATTCAGTACTTC. Translated: CASSFPGGKNIQYF.

V gene TRBV19 combines with J gene TRBJ2-1; D is unresolved. Germline V gene sequence: CDR1 LNHDA, CDR2 SQIVND (reference sequence). The CDR3 has 12 residues. V was shortened by 9 bases and J by 5 bases, with 11 bases between the two germline ends. In DNA, the CDR3 is TGTGCCAGGATATGGGTCAACAATGAGCAGTTCTTC. Its translation: CARIWVNNEQFF.

The rearrangement links TRBV5-1 to TRBJ1-1; 10 positions match TRBD1. V dropped 4 bases and J dropped 4; count of bases not matched to a gene: 10. Per germline, CDR1 SGHRS and CDR2 YFSETQ. This CDR3 contains 16 residues. CDR3 in DNA: TGCGCCAGCAGCCCCCGGAGACAGGGGGCGACCACTGAAGCTTTCTTT. It encodes CASSPRRQGATTEAFF.

The chain links TRBV6-4 to TRBJ2-3; TRBD1 matches 7 bases. There are 13 residues in the CDR3. The trim removed 8 bases at V and 5 bases at J, leaving 7 bases unmatched. Germline lookup yields CDR1 MRHNA and CDR2 SNTAGT. The CDR3 here is CASATGAEDTQYF. CDR3 DNA: TGTGCCAGCGCCACAGGGGCCGAAGATACGCAGTATTTT.

The sample holds one count of this clonotype. This rearrangement joins TRBV6-5 to TRBJ1-6; TRBD1 matches at 7 bases. The CDR3 is 17 residues long. The junction had 11 bases not matched to a gene; V was cut back by 2 bases and J by 7 bases. CDR1 MNHEY and CDR2 SVGAGI come from the germline V gene. This chain's CDR3 is CASSYENRGQWNSPLHF. The DNA for the CDR3 is TGTGCCAGCAGTTACGAGAACAGGGGTCAGTGGAATTCACCCCTCCACTTT.

This chain links TRBV4-3 with TRBJ2-4; TRBD2 might be the D (7 bases). The CDR3 consists of 17 residues. Germline V CDR1 and CDR2: LGHNA, YSLEER. The V and J ends lost 4 bases and 0 bases respectively, with 16 bases between them. The CDR3 DNA sequence: TGCGCCAGCAGCCGCAACCTGGGAGGGGGAGCCAAAAACATTCAGTACTTC. Residues: CASSRNLGGGAKNIQYF.

The chain joins TRBV12-3 or TRBV12-4 to TRBJ2-2; the D gene is possibly TRBD1 (6 bases). The CDR3 is 13 amino acids. Trimming removed 8 bases from V and 5 bases from J, with 12 bases in between. The DNA of the CDR3 is TGTGCCAGCGAACCCAGGGGAACCGGGGAGCTGTTTTTT. Protein: CASEPRGTGELFF.

V usage is TRBV29-1 and J usage is TRBJ1-2, with D possibly matching TRBD1 (5 bases). Trimming removed 0 bases at V and 5 bases at J, with 19 bases between. In germline, CDR1 is SQVTM, CDR2 ANQGSEA. The CDR3 has 16 amino acids. The CDR3 DNA reads TGCAGCGTTGAAGAAGCGGTCGGGGGGAGGGGATATGGCTACACCTTC. This encodes CSVEEAVGGRGYGYTF.

The V call is TRBV4-1, the J call TRBJ1-2; no clear D gene. The germline gives CDR1 MGHRA, CDR2 YSYEKL. The CDR3 consists of 16 residues. The ends were cut back, 2 bases at V and 4 bases at J, with 17 bases in the middle. CDR3 nucleotides: TGCGCCAGCAGCCAAACCAAGGCGGTAACGATCTATGGCTACACCTTC. Its protein is CASSQTKAVTIYGYTF.

The rearrangement joins TRBV7-2 to TRBJ2-3; no definite D call. CDR3 length: 14 residues. V was cut by 3 bases and J by 1 base, with 8 bases left in between. Germline lookup yields CDR1 SGHTA and CDR2 FQGNSA. Here the CDR3 DNA reads TGTGCCAGCAGCTTCGCTCACCGCACAGATACGCAGTATTTT. The encoded protein is CASSFAHRTDTQYF.

V is TRBV6-6 and J is TRBJ1-5, with D maybe TRBD1 (6 bases). The CDR3 covers 14 residues. CDR1 is MNHNY, CDR2 SVGAGI, per germline (reference sequence). The V end was cut by 9 bases, the J end by 2 bases, with 14 bases between. The CDR3 is CASSDRLGNQPQHF. As DNA, the CDR3 is TGTGCCAGTTCAGACAGGTTGGGCAATCAGCCCCAGCATTTT.

This chain links TRBV20-1 with TRBJ1-4; weak D call: TRBD1 (5 bases). Trimming took 6 bases from V and 4 from J, leaving 12 bases between them. Germline CDR1 and CDR2: DFQATT and SNEGSKA (reference sequence). CDR3 size: 13 residues. CDR3 nucleotides: TGCAGTGCAATGGAGGGGTTTAATGAAAAACTGTTTTTT. Amino acids: CSAMEGFNEKLFF.

V and J are TRBV6-6 and TRBJ1-6; the D is unclear. This CDR3 has 15 residues. CDR1 and CDR2 (germline): MNHNY, SVGAGI (reference sequence). The ends were cut back, 2 bases at V and 7 bases at J, with 12 bases in the middle. The CDR3 nucleotides read TGTGCCAGCAGTTACGGCAGCTCCACAAATTCACCCCTCCACTTT. This codes for CASSYGSSTNSPLHF.

This clonotype has more than one count but fewer than ten. The chain recombines TRBV5-1 with TRBJ2-1, with TRBD1 identical over 9 bases. The germline V gene has CDR1 SGHRS and CDR2 YFSETQ. Unmatched junction bases numbered 17, after V lost 4 bases and J lost 9 bases. CDR3 length: 17 residues. CDR3 bases: TGCGCCAGCAGCGCGCCCCCGGGACAGGGAGTAACTGGTGAGCAGTTCTTC. Its translation: CASSAPPGQGVTGEQFF. Full variable domain (outside the CDR3, taken from reference TRBV5-1 and TRBJ2-1): KAGVTQTPRYLIKTRGQQVTLSCSPISGHRSVSWYQQTPGQGLQFLFEYFSETQRNKGNFPGRFSGRQFSNSRSEMNVSTLELGDSALYLCASSAPPGQGVTGEQFFGPGTRLTVL.

The chain carries TRBV5-5 and TRBJ1-1, with TRBD1 matching 7 bases. Germline CDR1 SGHKS, CDR2 YYEKEE (reference sequence). V lost 6 bases, J lost 0 bases, and 8 bases stayed unmatched. The CDR3 has 15 residues. CDR3 coding DNA: TGTGCCAGCACCCTAATCGACAGGGTGAACACTGAAGCTTTCTTT. As protein: CASTLIDRVNTEAFF.

This chain connects TRBV3-1 to TRBJ2-7, with TRBD2 matching over 7 bases. The V and J ends lost 5 bases and 0 bases, in that order; junction bases with no gene match: 7. Germline V CDR1 and CDR2: LGHDT, YNNKEL (reference sequence). The CDR3 covers 15 residues. CDR3 amino acids: CASSYAGTNSYEQYF. CDR3 coding DNA: TGTGCCAGCAGCTACGCCGGGACTAACTCCTACGAGCAGTACTTC.

The V and J genes are TRBV5-1 and TRBJ2-1; TRBD1 agrees at 8 bases. The CDR3 totals 15 residues. V lost 0 bases to trimming and J lost 5 bases; unmatched junction nucleotides: 4. Per germline, CDR1 SGHRS and CDR2 YFSETQ. DNA of the CDR3: TGCGCCAGCAGCTTGGGACAGGGGATAAACAATGAGCAGTTCTTC. Protein product: CASSLGQGINNEQFF. The full variable domain, rest sourced from reference TRBV5-1 and TRBJ2-1, is KAGVTQTPRYLIKTRGQQVTLSCSPISGHRSVSWYQQTPGQGLQFLFEYFSETQRNKGNFPGRFSGRQFSNSRSEMNVSTLELGDSALYLCASSLGQGINNEQFFGPGTRLTVL.

CDR3 sequence reads: CASSDISGTSGSYEQYF. CDR3 nucleotide sequence: TGTGCCAGCAGTGACATTTCCGGGACTAGCGGGAGCTACGAGCAGTACTTC. This chain joins TRBV12-3 or TRBV12-4 and TRBJ2-7; 14 bases are shared with TRBD2. Trimming took 5 bases from V and 3 from J; bases not matched to a gene: 9. The CDR3 runs to 17 residues.

J is TRBJ2-5 and V is TRBV6-1; D ambiguous. TRBJ2-7 matches the DNA end more closely, so the J call is doubtful. CDR3 size: 13 residues. Germline V gives CDR1 MNHNS, CDR2 SASEGT. Written as DNA, the CDR3 is TGTGCCAGCAGTGAACTATTCACCGACGAGCAGTACTTC. It encodes CASSELFTDEQYF.

The chain joins TRBV20-1 to TRBJ2-1, with D tentatively TRBD2 (5 bases). In germline, CDR1 is DFQATT, CDR2 SNEGSKA (reference sequence). V lost 5 bases and J lost 0, with 8 bases in between. This CDR3 has 13 amino acids. The CDR3, as DNA: TGCAGTGCTCCGGGAAGCTCCTACAATGAGCAGTTCTTC. This gives the protein CSAPGSSYNEQFF.

This clonotype was picked up a small number of times. The chain links TRBV9 to TRBJ2-1, with a possible D match to TRBD2 (6 bases). V was cut by 4 bases and J by 6 bases, with 14 bases left in between. CDR1 is SGDLS and CDR2 is YYNGEE in the germline V gene. The length of the CDR3 is 14 residues. The CDR3 is CASSPGLRANEQFF. CDR3 sequence (DNA): TGTGCCAGCAGCCCCGGACTAAGGGCCAATGAGCAGTTCTTC. Combining the CDR3 with reference TRBV9 and TRBJ2-1 gives the whole variable domain DSGVTQTPKHLITATGQRVTLRCSPRSGDLSVYWYQQSLDQGLQFLIQYYNGEERAKGNILERFSAQQFPDLHSELNLSSLELGDSALYFCASSPGLRANEQFFGPGTRLTVL.

V is TRBV29-1 and J is TRBJ2-5; 12 bases map to TRBD1. The CDR3 spans 15 residues. Germline V lookup: CDR1 SQVTM, CDR2 ANQGSEA. Trimming took 5 bases from V and 3 from J; bases not matched to a gene: 7. CDR3: CSVIRDRGREETQYF. The DNA of the CDR3 is TGCAGCGTTATTCGGGACAGGGGGCGCGAAGAGACCCAGTACTTC.

The chain is built from TRBV4-3 and TRBJ2-3, with 8 bases fitting TRBD2. The J segment lost 1 base and the V segment lost 0 bases, leaving 3 bases of the junction unmatched. The CDR3 is made up of 16 amino acids. CDR1 and CDR2 from the germline V gene are LGHNA and YSLEER. The CDR3 protein is CASSQDPGGGTDTQYF. As DNA, the CDR3 is TGCGCCAGCAGCCAAGATCCCGGGGGGGGCACAGATACGCAGTATTTT.

J is TRBJ2-1 and V is TRBV4-3; no firm D call. V lost 11 bases and J 8 bases, leaving 10 bases between the germline ends. There are 10 residues in the CDR3. Per the germline V gene, CDR1 is LGHNA and CDR2 is YSLEER. The CDR3 region has the DNA TGCGCCCCTGTACGTGATGAGCAGTTCTTC. As protein: CAPVRDEQFF.

There are a few counts of this clonotype. The chain joins TRBV10-3 to TRBJ2-1; unclear D gene. Looked up from germline, CDR1 is ENHRY and CDR2 is SYGVKD. There are 12 residues in the CDR3. V lost 0 bases and J lost 9, with 6 bases in between. CDR3 residues: CAISESIPEQFF. DNA of the CDR3: TGTGCCATCAGTGAGTCGATCCCTGAGCAGTTCTTC.

This clonotype has more than one count but fewer than ten. CDR3 nucleotide sequence: TGTGCCAGCAGCTCCTCGTTAGCGGGAGTGGTTGAGCAGTTCTTC. This encodes CASSSSLAGVVEQFF. The chain joins TRBV11-2 to TRBJ2-1; 9 bases map to TRBD2. Germline CDR1 reads SGHAT; CDR2 reads FQNNGV. The CDR3 is made up of 15 amino acids. Losses at the gene ends were 4 bases for V and 9 bases for J; bases not matched to a gene: 10.